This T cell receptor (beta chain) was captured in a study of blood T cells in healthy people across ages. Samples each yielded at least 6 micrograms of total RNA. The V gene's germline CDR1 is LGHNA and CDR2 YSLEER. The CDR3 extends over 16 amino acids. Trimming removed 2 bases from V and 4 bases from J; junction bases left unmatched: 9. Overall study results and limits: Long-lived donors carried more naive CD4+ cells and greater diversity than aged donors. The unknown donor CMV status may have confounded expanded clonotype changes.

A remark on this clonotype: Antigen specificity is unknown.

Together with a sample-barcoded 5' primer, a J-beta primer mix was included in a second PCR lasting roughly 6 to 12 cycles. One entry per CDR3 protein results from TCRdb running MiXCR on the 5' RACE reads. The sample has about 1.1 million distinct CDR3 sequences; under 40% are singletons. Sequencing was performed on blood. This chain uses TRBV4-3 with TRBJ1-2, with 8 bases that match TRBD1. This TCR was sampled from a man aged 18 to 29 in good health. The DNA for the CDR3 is TGCGCCAGCAGCCAATCCAGGACAGGGTCAATCTATGGCTACACCTTC. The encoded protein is CASSQSRTGSIYGYTF.